Below, 29 T cell receptor beta chains from the same sample are listed, as sequenced in a study of blood T cell repertoires in COVID-19. This table comes from immunoSEQ multiplex PCR, and its TCRdb copy is limited to in-frame clones, with some not included. The top ten hold around 10% of the sample, which has about 310,000 clones, roughly 87% seen once. Sequenced sample: PBMCs or T cells enriched from blood (not recorded which). These receptors were collected from a woman younger than 35 who had recovered from COVID-19.

This rearrangement joins TRBV4-3 to TRBJ2-3, with a possible D match to TRBD1 (6 bases). The CDR3 totals 17 residues. V lost 0 bases and J 1 base, leaving 14 bases between the germline ends. The germline V gene has CDR1 LGHNA and CDR2 YSLEER. CDR3 coding DNA: TGCGCCAGCAGCCAAGAGTCTCCGCACAGGGGCACAGATACGCAGTATTTT. This gives the protein CASSQESPHRGTDTQYF.

The V and J genes are TRBV29-1 and TRBJ2-1; 11 nucleotides line up with TRBD2. CDR3 length: 19 amino acids. Germline CDR1 is SQVTM and CDR2 is ANQGSEA. V was pared by 3 bases and J by 3 bases, with 16 bases of the junction left unmatched. The CDR3 spells CSVDATQLAGAYYYNEQFF. As DNA, the CDR3 is TGCAGCGTTGACGCGACTCAACTAGCGGGGGCCTATTACTACAATGAGCAGTTCTTC.

This sequence joins TRBV28 and TRBJ2-7; D might be TRBD2 (7 bases). CDR3 length equals 16 residues. Germline-derived CDR1 and CDR2 are MDHEN and SYDVKM. Trimming stripped 5 bases from V and 7 bases from J, with 24 bases between. CDR3 sequence (DNA): TGTGCCAGCAGTCTACGGGTGGGGGGGCTCCCGGTTGAGCAGTACTTC. Translating gives CASSLRVGGLPVEQYF.

The chain combines TRBV5-5 with TRBJ2-2; D gene unclear. Germline CDR1 SGHKS, CDR2 YYEKEE (reference sequence). Trimming shortened V by 2 bases and J by 4 bases, and 18 bases separated the two germline ends. The CDR3 has 17 residues. The CDR3 DNA reads as TGTGCCAGCAGCTTCAGCTCCTCCTCAAGAGGCACCGGGGAGCTGTTTTTT. Its translation is CASSFSSSSRGTGELFF.

This clone was seen only once. V gene TRBV15 combines with J gene TRBJ1-5; D is ambiguous. Germline CDR1 is LNHNV and CDR2 is YYDKDF (reference sequence). The CDR3 spans 15 residues. The V end lost 0 bases, the J end lost 7 bases, and 13 bases lay between the germline ends. The CDR3 DNA sequence: TGTGCCACCAGCAGAGACGGGAAGGCCGAGCAGCCCCAGCATTTT. Translation: CATSRDGKAEQPQHF. Complete variable domain (other parts from reference TRBV15 and TRBJ1-5): DAMVIQNPRYQVTQFGKPVTLSCSQTLNHNVMYWYQQKSSQAPKLLFHYYDKDFNNEADTPDNFQSRRPNTSFCFLDIRSPGLGDTAMYLCATSRDGKAEQPQHFGDGTRLSIL.

V is TRBV12-3 or TRBV12-4 and J is TRBJ2-1; D possibly corresponds to TRBD1 (6 bases). V was shortened by 2 bases and J by 5 bases, with 7 bases between the two germline ends. This CDR3 spans 13 amino acids. CDR3 sequence: CASSLHRDNEQFF. The CDR3 DNA follows: TGTGCCAGCAGTTTACACAGGGACAATGAGCAGTTCTTC.

This chain connects TRBV27 to TRBJ2-3, with 13 bases matching TRBD2. J was trimmed by 3 bases and V by 5 bases; bases with no gene match: 2. The CDR3 runs to 15 residues. Germline-derived CDR1 and CDR2 are MNHEY and SMNVEV (reference sequence). The CDR3 DNA is TGTGCCAGCAGTCCGGGACTAGCGGGAACAGATACGCAGTATTTT. Protein sequence: CASSPGLAGTDTQYF.

The chain links TRBV5-4 to TRBJ1-1; TRBD1 aligns across 9 bases. The CDR3 contains 14 residues. Germline lookup yields CDR1 SGHNT and CDR2 YYREEE (reference sequence). V was clipped by 4 bases and J by 4 bases; unmatched bases: 5. The CDR3 is CASSTGQGGTEAFF. In nucleotides, the CDR3 is TGTGCCAGCAGCACGGGACAGGGCGGCACTGAAGCTTTCTTT.

This chain uses TRBV2 with TRBJ1-4; no clear D. CDR1 SNHLY and CDR2 FYNNEI come from the germline V gene. V lost 4 bases to trimming and J lost 8 bases, with 11 bases between them. This CDR3 has 13 amino acids. DNA of the CDR3: TGTGCCAGCAGTGGACACGACGGAGAAAAACTGTTTTTT. It is translated as CASSGHDGEKLFF.

Only a few counts were recorded for this clone. This chain joins TRBV6-2 or TRBV6-3 and TRBJ2-2; the D gene is possibly TRBD1 (5 bases). V was pared by 5 bases and J by 2 bases, with 9 bases between. The CDR3 consists of 14 residues. Germline V lookup: CDR1 MNHEY, CDR2 SVGEGT. The CDR3 sequence: CASSHGQNTGELFF. In DNA form, the CDR3 reads TGTGCCAGCAGTCACGGACAAAACACCGGGGAGCTGTTTTTT.

This rearrangement joins TRBV19 to TRBJ1-1; no reliable D call. Germline V gives CDR1 LNHDA, CDR2 SQIVND (reference sequence). The CDR3 totals 15 residues. V gave up 3 bases and J gave up 3 bases, with 14 bases separating them. The CDR3 reads CASSMDRQAYTEAFF. The CDR3 nucleotides read TGTGCCAGTAGTATGGATCGCCAGGCCTACACTGAAGCTTTCTTT.

The chain joins TRBV10-3 to TRBJ2-3; 7 bases are shared with TRBD2. Losses at the gene ends were 8 bases for V and 2 bases for J; bases not matched to a gene: 7. Germline V gives CDR1 ENHRY, CDR2 SYGVKD. The CDR3 length is 14 residues. In DNA, the CDR3 is TGTGCCATCTGGGCGGGAGTTGACACAGATACGCAGTATTTT. It specifies CAIWAGVDTDTQYF.

This chain links TRBV5-4 with TRBJ2-3, with 10 bases aligning to TRBD2. Trimming at V came to 0 bases and at J to 6 bases, leaving 4 bases not matched to a gene. The germline CDR1 and CDR2 sequences are SGHNT and YYREEE (reference sequence). CDR3 length: 15 residues. The CDR3 is CASSLASGSVDTQYF. CDR3 nucleotides: TGTGCCAGCAGCTTGGCTAGCGGGAGTGTGGATACGCAGTATTTT.

The J gene is TRBJ2-3, the V gene TRBV2, with 10 positions matching TRBD2. V gave up 6 bases and J gave up 2 bases; unmatched junction bases: 8. The CDR3 runs to 16 residues. CDR1 SNHLY and CDR2 FYNNEI come from the germline V gene. The CDR3 loop is CASSQGLATLTDTQYF. The CDR3 DNA reads as TGTGCCAGCAGCCAGGGACTAGCGACCCTCACAGATACGCAGTATTTT.

This clone appeared a single time. V gene TRBV6-6 combines with J gene TRBJ2-1; TRBD1 matches at 11 bases. CDR1 and CDR2 (germline): MNHNY, SVGAGI (reference sequence). V lost 9 bases to trimming and J lost 4 bases; unmatched junction nucleotides: 2. CDR3 length equals 13 residues. This CDR3 is CASRDRGYNEQFF. The CDR3 DNA reads TGTGCCAGTCGGGACAGGGGGTACAATGAGCAGTTCTTC.

The CDR3 reads CASSLDGQGVTGELFF. The CDR3 bases are TGTGCCAGCAGCTTGGATGGACAGGGTGTGACCGGGGAGCTGTTTTTT. This rearrangement joins TRBV5-6 to TRBJ2-2; the match to TRBD1 covers 8 bases. With 0 bases clipped from V and 5 bases from J, the junction kept 6 bases outside the gene matches. The CDR3 runs to 16 residues. The germline V gene encodes CDR1 SGHDT and CDR2 YYEEEE.

The sample holds one count of this clone. The V and J genes are TRBV5-1 and TRBJ2-7, with TRBD1 identical over 9 bases. The V segment lost 0 bases and the J segment 2 bases; nucleotides outside the gene matches: 3. There are 15 residues in the CDR3. Germline CDR1 and CDR2: SGHRS and YFSETQ. The CDR3 DNA is TGCGCCAGCAGCTTGGGGACAGGGGTGGCCTACGAGCAGTACTTC. Its translation: CASSLGTGVAYEQYF.

The chain couples TRBV6-1 to TRBJ1-4, with D perhaps TRBD1 (5 bases). CDR1 is MNHNS, CDR2 SASEGT, per germline. The length of the CDR3 is 14 residues. Deletions cut 2 bases from V and 4 bases from J, with 8 bases between. CDR3 region: CASSERQGNEKLFF. The DNA for the CDR3 is TGTGCCAGCAGTGAAAGGCAGGGTAATGAAAAACTGTTTTTT.

The chain couples TRBV28 to TRBJ1-5, with 9 positions matching TRBD1. The CDR3 totals 17 residues. Germline lookup yields CDR1 MDHEN and CDR2 SYDVKM. The trim removed 2 bases at V and 3 bases at J, leaving 8 bases unmatched. The CDR3 spells CASSLIGQGPHNQPQHF. As DNA, the CDR3 is TGTGCCAGCAGTTTAATAGGACAGGGGCCCCACAATCAGCCCCAGCATTTT.

As DNA, the CDR3 is TGTGCCAGCAGCTTGGCGGGAGCTAACACAGATACGCAGTATTTT. Translation gives CASSLAGANTDTQYF. The chain combines TRBV5-4 with TRBJ2-3, with D possibly matching TRBD2 (6 bases). This CDR3 is built from 15 residues. The germline gives CDR1 SGHNT, CDR2 YYREEE (reference sequence). Between the trimmed V and J ends, which lost 0 bases and 2 bases, there was a span of 10 bases.

The rearrangement joins TRBV9 to TRBJ2-3, with a possible D match to TRBD1 (6 bases). Looked up from germline, CDR1 is SGDLS and CDR2 is YYNGEE. V was shortened by 0 bases and J by 1 base, with 6 bases between the two germline ends. The CDR3 contains 14 residues. For the CDR3, the DNA is TGTGCCAGCAGCGTAGGGACAGGCACAGATACGCAGTATTTT. Amino acids: CASSVGTGTDTQYF. The full variable domain, with the rest looked up from reference TRBV9 and TRBJ2-3, is DSGVTQTPKHLITATGQRVTLRCSPRSGDLSVYWYQQSLDQGLQFLIQYYNGEERAKGNILERFSAQQFPDLHSELNLSSLELGDSALYFCASSVGTGTDTQYFGPGTRLTVL.

The V call is TRBV18, the J call TRBJ1-2; 8 bases fit TRBD1. This CDR3 comprises 16 residues. Unmatched junction bases numbered 9, after V lost 3 bases and J lost 3 bases. Germline values: CDR1 KGHSH, CDR2 LQKENI. The CDR3 protein is CASSPTPGQGDYGYTF. CDR3 sequence (DNA): TGTGCCAGCTCACCCACACCCGGACAGGGAGACTATGGCTACACCTTC.

J is TRBJ2-1 and V is TRBV27; D possibly corresponds to TRBD2 (6 bases). Germline V gives CDR1 MNHEY, CDR2 SMNVEV (reference sequence). Between the trimmed V and J ends, which lost 1 base and 4 bases, there was a span of 20 bases. The CDR3 is made up of 18 amino acids. The CDR3 loop is CASSLLFGGRGRYNEQFF. CDR3 DNA sequence: TGTGCCAGCAGTTTATTATTTGGGGGACGGGGGAGATACAATGAGCAGTTCTTC.

The rearrangement links TRBV28 to TRBJ1-6; 10 nucleotides line up with TRBD1. The CDR3 spans 17 residues. The V and J ends lost 2 bases and 9 bases, in that order; junction bases with no gene match: 10. Germline CDR1 MDHEN, CDR2 SYDVKM. CDR3 amino acids: CASSLLMTGQGSSPLHF. The CDR3, as DNA: TGTGCCAGCAGTTTACTAATGACGGGACAGGGGAGTTCACCCCTCCACTTT. The full variable domain, with the rest looked up from reference TRBV28 and TRBJ1-6, is DVKVTQSSRYLVKRTGEKVFLECVQDMDHENMFWYRQDPGLGLRLIYFSYDVKMKEKGDIPEGYSVSREKKERFSLILESASTNQTSMYLCASSLLMTGQGSSPLHFGNGTRLTVT.

The chain has TRBV24-1 and TRBJ1-5; 7 bases are shared with TRBD1. This CDR3 spans 15 amino acids. V was pared by 4 bases and J by 3 bases, with 5 bases of the junction left unmatched. Per germline, CDR1 KGHDR and CDR2 SFDVKD. CDR3 loop: CATSDKGGPNQPQHF. The CDR3 DNA is TGTGCCACCAGTGACAAAGGGGGCCCCAATCAGCCCCAGCATTTT.

The V call is TRBV7-2, the J call TRBJ2-7, with 13 bases that match TRBD2. Looked up from germline, CDR1 is SGHTA and CDR2 is FQGNSA. This CDR3 has 18 residues. J gave up 0 bases and V 5 bases, and 10 bases lay outside the gene matches. Here the CDR3 reads CASSIKTSGGRSSYEQYF. In DNA form, the CDR3 reads TGTGCCAGCAGCATTAAGACTAGCGGGGGGCGTAGCTCCTACGAGCAGTACTTC.

The chain is built from TRBV13 and TRBJ2-3; D ambiguous. CDR3 length: 16 amino acids. Germline CDR1 reads PRHDT; CDR2 reads FYEKMQ (reference sequence). V lost 4 bases, J lost 4 bases, and 18 bases lay in between. CDR3 protein: CASSSFMELVPDTQYF. The DNA of the CDR3 is TGTGCCAGCAGCTCCTTCATGGAGTTAGTACCAGATACGCAGTATTTT.

A note on this clone: The same CDR3 is also encoded by other DNA sequences in this sample. The chain uses TRBV28 and TRBJ1-2; D might be TRBD1 (5 bases). Trimming shortened V by 3 bases and J by 8 bases, and 10 bases separated the two germline ends. The CDR3 is 12 amino acids. Germline lookup yields CDR1 MDHEN and CDR2 SYDVKM. The CDR3 loop reads CASSFQGRGYTF. As DNA, the CDR3 is TGTGCCAGCAGTTTTCAGGGAAGGGGCTACACCTTC.

This rearrangement joins TRBV28 to TRBJ1-1; the D gene is possibly TRBD1 (5 bases). Germline V gives CDR1 MDHEN, CDR2 SYDVKM. This CDR3 has 15 residues. The V and J ends lost 4 bases and 3 bases respectively, with 15 bases between them. The CDR3 protein is CASSWEGRRYTEAFF. In DNA, the CDR3 is TGTGCCAGCAGTTGGGAGGGGAGACGCTACACTGAAGCTTTCTTT.